The rows below give T cell receptor beta chains drawn from one sample of a study of blood T cells in healthy people across ages. MiXCR, applied by TCRdb to the 5' RACE reads, yields one record per CDR3 protein. The sample comprises some 1.5 million distinct CDR3 sequences, roughly 30% of which are singletons, and more than 6% rests with the top ten. The sample consisted of blood. Receptors originate from a woman in her twenties or thirties in good health. CDR3s leave out the opening cysteine and the closing phenylalanine or tryptophan.

j_gene: TRBJ2-1; len: 15; v_gene: TRBV7-9; CDR3aa: ASSLPPNPSSYNEQF
j_gene: TRBJ2-7; len: 13; v_gene: TRBV24-1; CDR3aa: ATSDPQGPTYEQY
j_gene: TRBJ2-4; len: 14; v_gene: TRBV6-6; CDR3aa: ASSIGTSGPKNIQY
j_gene: TRBJ2-1; len: 11; v_gene: TRBV11-3; CDR3aa: ASSKRLASEQF
j_gene: TRBJ1-2; len: 11; v_gene: TRBV5-1; CDR3aa: ASSLTIAGGYT
j_gene: TRBJ1-5; len: 12; v_gene: TRBV6-7; CDR3aa: ATNKGTSNQPQH
j_gene: TRBJ1-5; len: 13; v_gene: TRBV24-1; CDR3aa: ATSESDRDDQPQH
j_gene: TRBJ2-1; len: 13; v_gene: TRBV9; CDR3aa: ASSPGGANHNEQF
j_gene: TRBJ2-5; len: 11; v_gene: TRBV7-2; CDR3aa: ASRPGQAETQY
j_gene: TRBJ2-1; len: 14; v_gene: TRBV5-1; CDR3aa: ASSPPKGGSYNEQF
j_gene: TRBJ2-5; len: 14; v_gene: TRBV3-1; CDR3aa: ASSHYPSGSQETQY
j_gene: TRBJ2-7; len: 11; v_gene: TRBV12-3/TRBV12-4; CDR3aa: ASRDQNLDEQY
j_gene: TRBJ1-1; len: 11; v_gene: TRBV6-1; CDR3aa: ASSHREGSLAF
j_gene: TRBJ1-5; len: 13; v_gene: TRBV12-3/TRBV12-4; CDR3aa: ASSPRVNSNQPQH
j_gene: TRBJ2-7; len: 12; v_gene: TRBV11-1; CDR3aa: ASYPGQGPYEQY
j_gene: TRBJ2-7; len: 13; v_gene: TRBV20-1; CDR3aa: SARSGHRGTYEQY
j_gene: TRBJ1-1; len: 14; v_gene: TRBV12-3/TRBV12-4; CDR3aa: ASSLDVGRVETEAF
j_gene: TRBJ2-1; len: 14; v_gene: TRBV9; CDR3aa: ASSVGSGSVGNEQF
j_gene: TRBJ2-1; len: 14; v_gene: TRBV19; CDR3aa: ASMTKRGPSYNEQF
j_gene: TRBJ2-3; len: 12; v_gene: TRBV27; CDR3aa: ASMIWGLEDTQY
j_gene: TRBJ1-4; len: 12; v_gene: TRBV28; CDR3aa: ASSLSTPNEKLF
j_gene: -; len: 15; v_gene: TRBV21-1; CDR3aa: ASSKVIRPGVPETQY
j_gene: TRBJ2-1; len: 12; v_gene: TRBV5-1; CDR3aa: ASSLGGDQNEQF
j_gene: TRBJ2-6; len: 15; v_gene: TRBV5-1; CDR3aa: ASSSAGSTSGANVLT
j_gene: TRBJ2-1; len: 9; v_gene: TRBV7-9; CDR3aa: ARTHGDEQF
j_gene: TRBJ1-6; len: 17; v_gene: TRBV21-1; CDR3aa: ASSKRGQGRRTGNSPLH
j_gene: TRBJ2-1; len: 13; v_gene: TRBV12-3/TRBV12-4; CDR3aa: ASSPGRTVYNEQF
j_gene: TRBJ2-5; len: 14; v_gene: TRBV4-2; CDR3aa: ASSQESGLARETQY
j_gene: TRBJ2-1; len: 12; v_gene: TRBV29-1; CDR3aa: SGSLMSGSLEQF
j_gene: TRBJ1-1; len: 12; v_gene: TRBV12-3/TRBV12-4; CDR3aa: ASRGTGGYTEAF
j_gene: TRBJ2-7; len: 13; v_gene: TRBV7-9; CDR3aa: ASSLLEVTAYEQY
j_gene: TRBJ1-1; len: 9; v_gene: TRBV7-2; CDR3aa: ASSWTVEAF
j_gene: TRBJ2-7; len: 13; v_gene: TRBV5-1; CDR3aa: ASSSGLLSSYEQY
j_gene: TRBJ1-6; len: 12; v_gene: TRBV5-1; CDR3aa: ASSIGTNNSPLH
j_gene: TRBJ1-1; len: 11; v_gene: TRBV12-3/TRBV12-4; CDR3aa: ASSHGAEGKAF
j_gene: TRBJ2-5; len: 13; v_gene: TRBV20-1; CDR3aa: SATPVGGLGETQY